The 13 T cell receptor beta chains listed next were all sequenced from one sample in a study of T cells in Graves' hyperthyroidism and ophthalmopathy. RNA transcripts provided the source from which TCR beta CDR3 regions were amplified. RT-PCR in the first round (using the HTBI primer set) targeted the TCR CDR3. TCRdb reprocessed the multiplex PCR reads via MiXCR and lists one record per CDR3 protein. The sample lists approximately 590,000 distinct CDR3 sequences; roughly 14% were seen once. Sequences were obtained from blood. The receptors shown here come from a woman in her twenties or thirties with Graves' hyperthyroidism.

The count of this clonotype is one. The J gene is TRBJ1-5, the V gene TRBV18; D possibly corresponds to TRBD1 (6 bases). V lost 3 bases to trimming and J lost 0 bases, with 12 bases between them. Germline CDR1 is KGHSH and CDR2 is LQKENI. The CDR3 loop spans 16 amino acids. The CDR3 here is CASSPRRQDSNQPQHF. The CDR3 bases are TGTGCCAGCTCACCTAGGAGACAGGATAGCAATCAGCCCCAGCATTTT.

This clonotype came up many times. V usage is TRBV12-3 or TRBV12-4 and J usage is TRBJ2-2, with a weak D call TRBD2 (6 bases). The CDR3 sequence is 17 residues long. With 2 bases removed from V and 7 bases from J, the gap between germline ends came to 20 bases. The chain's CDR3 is CASSLKFSSGDNGELFF. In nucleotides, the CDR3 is TGTGCCAGCAGTTTAAAGTTTTCGTCGGGAGATAACGGGGAGCTGTTTTTT.

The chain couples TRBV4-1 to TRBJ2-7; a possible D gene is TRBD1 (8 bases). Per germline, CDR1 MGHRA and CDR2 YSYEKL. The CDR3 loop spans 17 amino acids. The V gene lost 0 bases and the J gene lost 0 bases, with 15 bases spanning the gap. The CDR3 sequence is CASSQDPGGTGSYEQYF. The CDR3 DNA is TGCGCCAGCAGCCAAGATCCCGGGGGGACAGGCTCCTACGAGCAGTACTTC.

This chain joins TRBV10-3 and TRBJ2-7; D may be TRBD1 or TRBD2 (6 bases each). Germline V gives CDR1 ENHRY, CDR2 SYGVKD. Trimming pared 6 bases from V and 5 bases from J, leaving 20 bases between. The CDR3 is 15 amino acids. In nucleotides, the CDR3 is TGTGCCATCAGCCCCCAAATAGGGGGGATAAACGAGCAGTACTTC. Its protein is CAISPQIGGINEQYF.

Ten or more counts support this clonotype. This CDR3 reads CASSSPGWAGGSYEQYF. The CDR3 coding sequence is TGTGCCAGCAGTTCTCCTGGATGGGCGGGAGGTTCCTACGAGCAGTACTTC. The rearrangement links TRBV12-3 or TRBV12-4 to TRBJ2-7; TRBD2 matches at 8 bases. V shed 4 bases and J 1 base; nucleotides not matched to a gene: 12. This CDR3 region has 17 residues.

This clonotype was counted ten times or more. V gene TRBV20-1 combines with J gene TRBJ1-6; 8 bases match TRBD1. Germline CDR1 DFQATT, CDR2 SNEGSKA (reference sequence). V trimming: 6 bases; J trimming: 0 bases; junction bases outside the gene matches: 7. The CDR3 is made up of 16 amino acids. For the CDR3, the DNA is TGCAGTGCAGAAGCAGGGGGCTCCTCCTATAATTCACCCCTCCACTTT. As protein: CSAEAGGSSYNSPLHF.

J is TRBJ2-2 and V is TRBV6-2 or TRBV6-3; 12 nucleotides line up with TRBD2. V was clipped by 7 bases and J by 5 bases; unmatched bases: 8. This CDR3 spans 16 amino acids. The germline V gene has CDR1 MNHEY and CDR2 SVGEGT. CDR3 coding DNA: TGTGCCAGCACCATACTGACTAGCGGGAGTACCGGGGAGCTGTTTTTT. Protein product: CASTILTSGSTGELFF.

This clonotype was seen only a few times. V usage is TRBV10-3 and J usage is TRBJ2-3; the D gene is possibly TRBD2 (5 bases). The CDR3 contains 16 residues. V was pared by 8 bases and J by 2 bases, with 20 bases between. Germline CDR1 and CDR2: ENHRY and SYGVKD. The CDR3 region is CAISPLLVGNTDTQYF. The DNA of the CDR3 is TGTGCCATCTCGCCTTTACTAGTGGGGAACACAGATACGCAGTATTTT.

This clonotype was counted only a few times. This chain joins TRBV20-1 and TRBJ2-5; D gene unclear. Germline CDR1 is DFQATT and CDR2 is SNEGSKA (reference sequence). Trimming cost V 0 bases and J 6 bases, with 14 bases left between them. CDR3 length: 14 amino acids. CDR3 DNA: TGCAGTGCTAGAGATCAGAGCCTACCAAAGACCCAGTACTTC. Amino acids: CSARDQSLPKTQYF.

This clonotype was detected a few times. The CDR3 reads CASSILLAGDTNEQFF. Written as DNA, the CDR3 is TGTGCCAGCAGCATCCTACTAGCGGGAGATACGAATGAGCAGTTCTTC. The chain links TRBV9 to TRBJ2-1; 11 positions agree with TRBD2. J gave up 7 bases and V 4 bases, and 10 bases lay outside the gene matches. The length of the CDR3 is 16 residues. Germline lookup yields CDR1 SGDLS and CDR2 YYNGEE.

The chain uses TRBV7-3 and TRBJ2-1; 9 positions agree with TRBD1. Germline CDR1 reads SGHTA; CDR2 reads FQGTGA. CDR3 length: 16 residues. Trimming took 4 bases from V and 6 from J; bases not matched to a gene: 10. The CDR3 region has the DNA TGTGCCAGCAGCTCATCCGGGACAGGGACCCGCAATGAGCAGTTCTTC. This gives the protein CASSSSGTGTRNEQFF.

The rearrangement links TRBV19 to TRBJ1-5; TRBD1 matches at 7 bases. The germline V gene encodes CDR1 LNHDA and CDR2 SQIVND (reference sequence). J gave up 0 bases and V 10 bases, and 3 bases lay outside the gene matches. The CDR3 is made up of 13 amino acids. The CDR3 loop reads CATQGDSNQPQHF. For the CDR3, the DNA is TGTGCCACCCAGGGGGATAGCAATCAGCCCCAGCATTTT.

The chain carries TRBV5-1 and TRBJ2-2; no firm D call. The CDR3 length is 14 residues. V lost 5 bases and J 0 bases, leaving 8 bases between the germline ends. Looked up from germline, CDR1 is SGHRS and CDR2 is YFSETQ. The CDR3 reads CASRETPNTGELFF. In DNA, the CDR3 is TGCGCCAGCAGAGAAACACCGAACACCGGGGAGCTGTTTTTT.